This T cell receptor (beta chain) is from a study of T cell changes during pregnancy in multiple sclerosis. This CDR3 has 15 amino acids. V lost 6 bases and J lost 3; bases outside the gene matches: 8. The germline CDR1 and CDR2 sequences are LNHDA and SQIVND (reference sequence). Only in-frame clones appear in the TCRdb table, and some are missing; sequencing was by immunoSEQ multiplex PCR. The sample gives more than 75,000 clones, 94% of which show up once; 2% to 3% is in the top ten. The material sequenced was peripheral blood, taken in the third trimester of pregnancy. The TCR comes from a female donor with multiple sclerosis, enrolled in a pregnancy study. The genes are TRBV19 and TRBJ1-5, with 7 bases aligning to TRBD1. The CDR3 nucleotides read TGTGCCAGTAGCCGAATTACAGGGGACAATCAGCCCCAGCATTTT. Amino acid sequence: CASSRITGDNQPQHF. Complete variable domain (other parts from reference TRBV19 and TRBJ1-5): DGGITQSPKYLFRKEGQNVTLSCEQNLNHDAMYWYRQDPGQGLRLIYYSQIVNDFQKGDIAEGYSVSREKKESFPLTVTSAQKNPTAFYLCASSRITGDNQPQHFGDGTRLSIL.